This T cell receptor beta chain originates from a study of shared clonotypes between healthy human individuals. Measured with immunoSEQ multiplex PCR; TCRdb has only the in-frame clones, and not every one. The data hold fewer than 650,000 clones, with roughly 79% observed a single time. With 0 bases removed from V and 1 base from J, the gap between germline ends came to 7 bases. Germline V gene data show CDR1 as LNHNV and CDR2 as YYDKDF (reference sequence). The CDR3 has 15 residues. The material sequenced was PBMCs. The TCR originated in a woman aged 35 to 49 in good health. Some clones in this sample may be carry-over from other donors' samples. The chain carries TRBV15 and TRBJ2-1; no clear D gene. The CDR3 DNA reads as TGTGCCACCAGCAGAGAGGACGGGTCCTACAATGAGCAGTTCTTC. Translation: CATSREDGSYNEQFF.